This T cell receptor beta chain was sequenced during a study of PD-1 blockade in classical Hodgkin lymphoma. CDR3 length: 15 residues. V lost 1 base and J lost 0, with 10 bases in between. Germline V gives CDR1 SGDLS, CDR2 YYNGEE. Every patient relapsed after autologous stem cell transplantation, and brentuximab vedotin exposure varied. Assay used: immunoSEQ multiplex PCR; TCRdb lists only in-frame clones, some missing. Of about 5,000 clones in the sample, roughly 63% were seen once. This clone was seen a few times. The source of this sequence is a human donor with classical Hodgkin lymphoma. This chain uses TRBV9 with TRBJ1-1; D is perhaps TRBD1 (6 bases). The sequencing used peripheral blood mononuclear cells (PBMCs), collected at baseline. CDR3 sequence (DNA): TGTGCCAGCAGCGTATCCGGGACAATGAACACTGAAGCTTTCTTT. Translated, it gives CASSVSGTMNTEAFF.